Shown below are 20 T cell receptor beta chains from a single sample sequenced in a study of T cell responses to AZD1222 COVID-19 vaccine. Assay: immunoSEQ multiplex PCR; the TCRdb copy retains only in-frame clones and omits some. Found here are 100,000 to 120,000 clones, about 90% of them singletons; the top ten hold roughly 7.6%. The sample here was peripheral blood, taken on day 0 of AZD1222 vaccination. The receptors come from an adult in good health.

The chain carries TRBV6-1 and TRBJ1-6; TRBD1 is a possible D gene (5 bases). This CDR3 spans 15 amino acids. Germline CDR1 reads MNHNS; CDR2 reads SASEGT. V was trimmed by 2 bases and J by 8 bases, leaving 13 bases between them. CDR3 region: CASSEWGVEDSPLHF. CDR3 in DNA: TGTGCCAGCAGTGAATGGGGGGTGGAGGATTCACCCCTCCACTTT.

This clone was seen only once. The chain has TRBV27 and TRBJ1-1; no clear D gene. The CDR3 sequence is 14 residues long. Germline CDR1 reads MNHEY; CDR2 reads SMNVEV (reference sequence). The V end was cut by 6 bases, the J end by 0 bases, with 11 bases between. The CDR3 bases are TGTGCCAGCAGCCTTTACTATATGAACACTGAAGCTTTCTTT. This sequence encodes CASSLYYMNTEAFF.

This clone was seen more than once but under ten times. The chain recombines TRBV28 with TRBJ1-1; possible D gene TRBD1, 5 bases. Trimming took off 9 bases at V and 0 bases at J, with 20 bases between the two ends. Germline V lookup: CDR1 MDHEN, CDR2 SYDVKM. This CDR3 has 16 amino acids. The CDR3 coding sequence is TGTGCCAGTACTGCCGTCTCGACAGAAATGAACACTGAAGCTTTCTTT. It is translated as CASTAVSTEMNTEAFF.

In the case of this clone: The junction differs from germline at one of its ends, possibly a read error. The V gene is TRBV6-5, the J gene TRBJ2-7; the match to TRBD1 covers 9 bases. The CDR3 extends over 13 amino acids. The V gene's germline CDR1 is MNHEY and CDR2 SVGAGI. DNA for the CDR3: TGTGCCAGCACCGGGACAGGGTCCTCCGAGCAGTACTTC. Translating it yields CASTGTGSSEQYF.

The chain is built from TRBV19 and TRBJ2-3; D tentatively fits TRBD1 or TRBD2 (6 bases each). Per the germline V gene, CDR1 is LNHDA and CDR2 is SQIVND (reference sequence). This CDR3 spans 15 amino acids. Trimming left V 1 base short and J 7 bases short, with 15 bases between. As DNA, the CDR3 is TGTGCCAGTAGTATAGCGGGGGCTTCGGCGAATACGCAGTATTTT. This translates into CASSIAGASANTQYF.

The chain combines TRBV19 with TRBJ1-5; D possibly corresponds to TRBD1 (5 bases). The V and J ends lost 5 bases and 4 bases respectively, with 12 bases between them. The germline V gene encodes CDR1 LNHDA and CDR2 SQIVND (reference sequence). CDR3 size: 14 residues. The CDR3 loop reads CASSPWDGNQPQHF. CDR3 nucleotides: TGTGCCAGTAGTCCCTGGGACGGGAATCAGCCCCAGCATTTT.

This clone was picked up one time. This sequence joins TRBV12-3 or TRBV12-4 and TRBJ1-1, with no clear D. V lost 5 bases, J lost 11 bases, and 15 bases lay in between. The CDR3 has 12 residues. CDR3 region: CASSKDARSAFF. CDR3 DNA: TGTGCCAGCAGTAAGGACGCGCGATCGGCTTTCTTT.

This clone was seen just once. This chain joins TRBV28 and TRBJ1-5; 9 nucleotides match TRBD1. Trimming removed 6 bases from V and 7 bases from J; junction bases left unmatched: 13. The CDR3 contains 16 residues. CDR1 and CDR2 from the germline V gene are MDHEN and SYDVKM. This CDR3 is CASRGAEYRGRQPQHF. CDR3 nucleotides: TGTGCCAGCAGGGGGGCTGAATACAGGGGGCGGCAGCCCCAGCATTTT.

The gene calls are TRBV27 and TRBJ2-7; TRBD1 matches at 7 bases. Germline CDR1 and CDR2: MNHEY and SMNVEV (reference sequence). V lost 0 bases to trimming and J lost 5 bases; unmatched junction nucleotides: 4. The CDR3 is 14 residues long. The CDR3 loop reads CASSLSDRYNEQYF. Here the CDR3 DNA reads TGTGCCAGCAGTTTATCGGACAGGTATAACGAGCAGTACTTC.

The J gene is TRBJ2-1, the V gene TRBV5-1; no reliable D call. CDR3 length equals 12 residues. Germline V gene data show CDR1 as SGHRS and CDR2 as YFSETQ. The germline V and J ends were trimmed by 1 base and 7 bases, with 6 bases remaining between them. The CDR3: CASSLHGNEQFF. CDR3 in DNA: TGCGCCAGCAGCTTGCATGGAAATGAGCAGTTCTTC.

In DNA, the CDR3 is TGTGCCAGCAGTTACTCAGGGCCGCGAGACACCGGGGAGCTGTTTTTT. As protein: CASSYSGPRDTGELFF. The chain couples TRBV6-5 to TRBJ2-2; D uncertain. This CDR3 contains 16 residues. With 0 bases removed from V and 3 bases from J, the gap between germline ends came to 11 bases. In germline, CDR1 is MNHEY, CDR2 SVGAGI.

The V and J genes are TRBV18 and TRBJ1-6, with 10 bases fitting TRBD1. Trimming cost V 3 bases and J 14 bases; bases outside gene matches: 4. The CDR3 length is 13 residues. CDR1 is KGHSH, CDR2 LQKENI, per germline. The CDR3 protein is CASSPDRGQSLHF. The CDR3 nucleotides read TGTGCCAGCTCACCTGACAGGGGGCAATCCCTCCACTTT.

The chain is built from TRBV4-2 and TRBJ2-7; 10 bases match TRBD2. V gave up 0 bases and J gave up 7 bases; unmatched junction bases: 9. This CDR3 has 16 amino acids. CDR1 is LGHNA, CDR2 YNFKEQ, per germline. CDR3 in amino acids: CASSQDQTSGIFEQYF. Written as DNA, the CDR3 is TGTGCCAGCAGCCAAGATCAAACTAGCGGGATCTTTGAGCAGTACTTC.

This chain uses TRBV7-9 with TRBJ2-7, with 9 bases fitting TRBD1. The CDR3 runs 14 residues. Germline-derived CDR1 and CDR2 are SEHNR and FQNEAQ (reference sequence). J was trimmed by 3 bases and V by 4 bases; bases with no gene match: 4. The CDR3 DNA is TGTGCCAGCAGCTCACCGGGACAGGGCTACGAGCAGTACTTC. Translation gives CASSSPGQGYEQYF.

The chain carries TRBV7-9 and TRBJ1-4; 10 nucleotides agree with TRBD1. Germline V gene lookup returns CDR1 SEHNR and CDR2 FQNEAQ (reference sequence). The V and J ends lost 7 bases and 8 bases, in that order; junction bases with no gene match: 7. The CDR3 is 14 residues long. The CDR3 protein is CASTRGTGEEKLFF. The CDR3 DNA sequence: TGTGCCAGCACAAGGGGGACAGGGGAAGAAAAACTGTTTTTT.

The genes are TRBV3-1 (or the pseudogene TRBV3-2) and TRBJ1-2; D is unclear. The CDR3 totals 13 residues. The V gene's germline CDR1 is LGHDT and CDR2 YNNKEL (reference sequence). Trimming left V 1 base short and J 4 bases short, with 7 bases between. The CDR3 reads CASSQAARYGYTF. The CDR3 DNA reads TGTGCCAGCAGCCAAGCCGCCCGCTATGGCTACACCTTC.

V usage is TRBV6-5 and J usage is TRBJ2-3; weak D call: TRBD2 (6 bases). Germline V gene sequence: CDR1 MNHEY, CDR2 SVGAGI. Deletions cut 0 bases from V and 0 bases from J, with 10 bases between. The CDR3 extends over 16 amino acids. In nucleotides, the CDR3 is TGTGCCAGCAGTTACTCCAGCGGGCGTAGCACAGATACGCAGTATTTT. Its translation is CASSYSSGRSTDTQYF.

This clone was picked up one time. V gene TRBV10-2 combines with J gene TRBJ2-1; D unclear. Germline V gene lookup returns CDR1 WSHSY and CDR2 SAAADI. The CDR3 extends over 13 amino acids. Trimming stripped 9 bases from V and 4 bases from J, with 13 bases between. CDR3 sequence reads: CASVWDNYNEQFF. CDR3 sequence (DNA): TGCGCCAGTGTATGGGATAATTACAATGAGCAGTTCTTC.

The chain employs TRBV28 and TRBJ2-2, with D possibly matching TRBD2 (5 bases). The CDR3 is 14 residues long. Germline values: CDR1 MDHEN, CDR2 SYDVKM. The V end was cut by 5 bases, the J end by 6 bases, with 13 bases between. In nucleotides, the CDR3 is TGTGCCAGCAGTACCTCTAGCATCCCCGGGGAGCTGTTTTTT. This gives the protein CASSTSSIPGELFF.

This clone is a singleton in its sample. The chain uses TRBV5-4 and TRBJ1-6; D gene ambiguous. Trimming removed 2 bases at V and 7 bases at J, with 10 bases between. The CDR3 loop spans 14 amino acids. Germline V gene data show CDR1 as SGHNT and CDR2 as YYREEE (reference sequence). The CDR3 DNA sequence: TGTGCCAGCAGCTTACTGGGTTCCAATTCACCCCTCCACTTT. It specifies CASSLLGSNSPLHF.